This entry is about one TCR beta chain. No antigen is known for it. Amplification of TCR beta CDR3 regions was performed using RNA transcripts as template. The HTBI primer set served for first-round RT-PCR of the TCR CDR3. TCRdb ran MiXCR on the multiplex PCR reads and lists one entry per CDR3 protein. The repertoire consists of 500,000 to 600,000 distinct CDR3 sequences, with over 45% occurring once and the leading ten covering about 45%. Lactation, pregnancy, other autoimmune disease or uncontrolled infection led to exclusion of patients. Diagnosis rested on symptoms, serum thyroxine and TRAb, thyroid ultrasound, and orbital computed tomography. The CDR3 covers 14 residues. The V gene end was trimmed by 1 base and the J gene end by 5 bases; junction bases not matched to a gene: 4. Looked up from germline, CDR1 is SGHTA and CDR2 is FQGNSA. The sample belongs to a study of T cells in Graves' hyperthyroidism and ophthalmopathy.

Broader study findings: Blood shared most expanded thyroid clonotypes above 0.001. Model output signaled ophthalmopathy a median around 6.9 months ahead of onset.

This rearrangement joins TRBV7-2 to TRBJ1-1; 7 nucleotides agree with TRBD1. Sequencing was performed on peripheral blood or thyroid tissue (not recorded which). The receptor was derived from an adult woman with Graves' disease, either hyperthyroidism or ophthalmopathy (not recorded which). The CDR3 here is CASSLVGTATEAFF. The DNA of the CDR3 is TGTGCCAGCAGCTTAGTGGGGACAGCGACTGAAGCTTTCTTT. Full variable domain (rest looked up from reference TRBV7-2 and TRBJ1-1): GAGVSQSPSNKVTEKGKDVELRCDPISGHTALYWYRQSLGQGLEFLIYFQGNSAPDKSGLPSDRFSAERTGGSVSTLTIQRTQQEDSAVYLCASSLVGTATEAFFGQGTRLTVV.